This T cell receptor (beta chain) was sequenced during a study of beta chain features in type 1 diabetes. As concerns this clone: What it recognizes is unknown.

Expressed TCRB transcripts got sequenced, as all isolated RNA was reverse transcribed. Using immunoSEQ multiplex PCR, the repertoire was profiled, and TCRdb retains in-frame clones only, with some absent. The sample has roughly 240,000 clones; about 24% are singletons. The CDR3 spans 11 residues. Trimming pared 6 bases from V and 3 bases from J, leaving 6 bases between. CDR1 and CDR2 (germline): MNHEY, SMNVEV (reference sequence). Notes on the study in general: Among patients with Type 1 diabetes, TCRB CDR3s were moderately but significantly shorter in every one of the four CD4+ subsets.

Sequencing was done on a sample of naive CD4+ T cells from blood. This sequence joins TRBV27 and TRBJ2-7; D is uncertain. This TCR was sampled from a woman aged 25 to 45 with type 1 diabetes. The CDR3 region has the DNA TGTGCCAGCAGATCCGTCTACGAGCAGTACTTC. Amino acids: CASRSVYEQYF.